Listed below are T cell receptor beta chains from one sample, sequenced in a study of graft-versus-host responses after intestinal transplantation. Here immunoSEQ multiplex PCR was the method, and the copy in TCRdb shows in-frame clones only, minus some. The sample carries 35,000 to 45,000 clones, 85% to 95% recorded once. Source: PBMCs, taken less than 750 days after intestinal transplantation. The receptors were gathered from a human patient who received an intestinal transplant, so some T cells may come from the graft donor. Both conserved end residues are part of each CDR3. The D gene is left open where the match is weak. Part of the rows lack a size; the others show once, few, many or a class for expanded clones.

DNA	CDR3	size	D	V	J
TGTGCCAGCAGGTCGGGACGGGAAAAACTGTTTTTT	CASRSGREKLFF	NA	NA	TRBV6-5	TRBJ1-4
TGTGCCAGTACCGCACAGGGGTCTGGCTACACCTTC	CASTAQGSGYTF	NA	TRBD1	TRBV19	TRBJ1-2
TGCGCCAGCAGCCAACTGGGACTAGCGGGGGGCGATACGCAGTATTTT	CASSQLGLAGGDTQYF	NA	TRBD2	TRBV5-1	TRBJ2-3
TGTGCCAGTAGTAGTGGGACAGGGATGAGCAATCAGCCCCAGCATTTT	CASSSGTGMSNQPQHF	NA	TRBD1	TRBV19	TRBJ1-5
TGTGCCAGTAGACAGGGCAATCAGCCCCAGCATTTT	CASRQGNQPQHF	NA	NA	TRBV19	TRBJ1-5
TGTGCCAGCAGTTTAACAGGATCCTACGAGCAGTACTTC	CASSLTGSYEQYF	once	NA	TRBV27	TRBJ2-7
TGTGCCAGCAGCTTTTCCCCCAGGGCGGAGTTGGGCGGCTACACCTTC	CASSFSPRAELGGYTF	NA	NA	TRBV7-6	TRBJ1-2
TGTGCCAGCAGCCCCCTGGACAGGGGGCGGACCACCGGGGAGCTGTTTTTT	CASSPLDRGRTTGELFF	NA	TRBD1	TRBV5-4	TRBJ2-2
TGTGCCAGCAGCGTTACCGGGACAGTGAACACTGAAGCTTTCTTT	CASSVTGTVNTEAFF	NA	TRBD1	TRBV9	TRBJ1-1
TGTGCCAGCAGCGTAGGACATAGCAATCAGCCCCAGCATTTT	CASSVGHSNQPQHF	few	NA	TRBV9	TRBJ1-5
TGTGCTGATTCTAAAGAAAACTATGGCTACACCTTC	CADSKENYGYTF	NA	NA	TRBV30	TRBJ1-2
TGTGCCAGCAGTTTATGGGGATACAGGGGAGGTTCTCAGCCCCAGCATTTT	CASSLWGYRGGSQPQHF	NA	TRBD1	TRBV28	TRBJ1-5
TGTGCCATCTCGACAGGGGTTAATTCACCCCTCCACTTT	CAISTGVNSPLHF	few	TRBD1	TRBV6-5	TRBJ1-6
TGTGCCAGCAGCTTGGGCCAGGGCTCCTACGAGCAGTACTTC	CASSLGQGSYEQYF	NA	NA	TRBV5-4	TRBJ2-7
TGTGCCAGCAGCCCCTATGGCGGCGGGCCGGATGAAAAACTGTTTTTT	CASSPYGGGPDEKLFF	NA	NA	TRBV4-2	TRBJ1-4
TGTGCCAGCCAACTCTTATACTCAAGCAATGAGCAGTTCTTC	CASQLLYSSNEQFF	NA	NA	TRBV6-1	TRBJ2-1
TGTGCCACCAGCAGTCCCGGGGGCAGGGAGACCCAGTACTTC	CATSSPGGRETQYF	NA	NA	TRBV15	TRBJ2-5
TGTGCCAGCAGCCTAGGGGGGGCAGGCGGGGCCGGGGAGCTGTTTTTT	CASSLGGAGGAGELFF	NA	NA	TRBV4-2	TRBJ2-2
TGTGCCTGGGATAAGGCGGACCCTGAAGCTTTCTTT	CAWDKADPEAFF	NA	NA	TRBV30	TRBJ1-1
TGTGCCATCAGTGAAGGGGGGAACACTGAAGCTTTCTTT	CAISEGGNTEAFF	NA	NA	TRBV10-3	TRBJ1-1
TGTGCCAGTAGCCGACAGGCCAGCTCCTACGAGCAGTACTTC	CASSRQASSYEQYF	NA	NA	TRBV19	TRBJ2-7
TGCGCCAGCAGCTTGGCCGGGACAAGTACTGCAACCTTCCAGTTCTTC	CASSLAGTSTATFQFF	NA	NA	TRBV5-1	TRBJ2-1
TGTGCCAGCAGCTTGGCCTGGGGAGGCTTT	CASSLAWGGF	few	NA	TRBV5-4	TRBJ1-1
TGTGCCAGCAGCTTAGGGGCCGGGAATCAGCCCCAGCATTTT	CASSLGAGNQPQHF	NA	NA	TRBV7-2	TRBJ1-5
TGTGCCAGCAGCTTACTAGGGGGGGTTAATGAGCAGTTCTTC	CASSLLGGVNEQFF	NA	NA	TRBV11-2	TRBJ2-1
TGCGCCAGCAGCTGGGATTCAACCACAGATACGCAGTATTTT	CASSWDSTTDTQYF	NA	NA	TRBV5-1	TRBJ2-3
TGCGCCAGCAGCCAAGACCCGGGACAGGGGGCCTACGAGCAGTACTTC	CASSQDPGQGAYEQYF	NA	TRBD1	TRBV4-1	TRBJ2-7
TGTGCCAGCAGCTTTGCTATGGACGAGACCCAGTACTTC	CASSFAMDETQYF	NA	NA	TRBV7-6	TRBJ2-5
TGTGCCAGCTCCCGACAGAGCTCCTACAATGAGCAGTTCTTC	CASSRQSSYNEQFF	NA	NA	TRBV7-9	TRBJ2-1
TGTGCCAGCAGCCAGGGTGGCCACCCGACGTTCTTC	CASSQGGHPTFF	NA	NA	TRBV6-4	TRBJ2-1
TGTGCCAGCAGCCTTATCAGGGACAAAGAGACGTATAGCAATCAGCCCCAGCATTTT	CASSLIRDKETYSNQPQHF	NA	NA	TRBV5-4	TRBJ1-5
TGTGCCAGCAGTGAGGGGTTGTGGGGGACTAGCGGGATAAATGAGCAGTTCTTC	CASSEGLWGTSGINEQFF	NA	TRBD2	TRBV2	TRBJ2-1
TGTGCCAGCAGCTCGACCTGGACAGATACGCAGTATTTT	CASSSTWTDTQYF	NA	NA	TRBV7-2	TRBJ2-3
TGTGCCAGCAGTCCCCGGACAGGGGGCGGCTACACCTTC	CASSPRTGGGYTF	NA	TRBD1	TRBV28	TRBJ1-2